This record concerns one T cell receptor (beta chain) sequence. These data originate in a study of OX40 agonist ivuxolimab in advanced cancers. Germline loops: CDR1 SGHAT, CDR2 FQNNGV. CDR3 length equals 17 residues. V lost 5 bases to trimming and J lost 7 bases; unmatched junction nucleotides: 18. Produced via immunoSEQ multiplex PCR; TCRdb's table is partial and in-frame only. Counted here are 60,000 to 85,000 clones, 82% occurring once; the ten biggest clones make up 6.5% to 7.5%. V gene TRBV11-2 combines with J gene TRBJ2-7; 9 bases are a match to TRBD2. The material was CD4+ or CD8+ T cells sorted from blood, obtained in a trial of the OX40 agonist ivuxolimab. The receptor's source is an adult with an advanced solid tumor such as melanoma, head and neck, liver or kidney cancer. The CDR3 DNA follows: TGTGCCAGCAGCCAAGCTGGGGATAGCGGGGGAGTTTGGGAGCAGTACTTC. Amino acids: CASSQAGDSGGVWEQYF.